Listed here are 8 T cell receptor beta chains from one sample, sequenced in a study of beta chain features in type 1 diabetes (dated by TCRdb to 2016 to 2019). For these receptors, no antigen is known. The study at large found these results: Type 1 diabetes patients showed a moderate but significant shortening of TCRB CDR3 length in all four CD4+ subsets.

The library was built by means of the immunoSEQ multiplex PCR assay. The entire isolated RNA was reverse transcribed using the High Capacity cDNA Reverse Transcription Kit, and thus expressed TCRB transcripts were sequenced. TCRdb carries this immuneACCESS record with in-frame sequences only. Its versions omit some clonotypes, under half of them owing to an unresolved V gene in the studies checked, with the rest unexplained. The sample profile shows more than 300,000 clones; around 12% of them were found once. Around 0.0099% of the sample goes to the ten largest clones. The sequencing input was naive CD4+ T cells from blood. Per the publication, the cell subset or site label means: true naive CD4+ T cells. These TCRs come from a woman aged 18 to 35 with type 1 diabetes.

This clone was counted only a few times. Other DNA sequences in this sample translate to the same CDR3. This rearrangement joins TRBV29-1 to TRBJ2-7; TRBD1 agrees at 11 bases. Germline loops: CDR1 SQVTM, CDR2 ANQGSEA. The CDR3 loop spans 13 amino acids. V gave up 6 bases and J gave up 6 bases; unmatched junction bases: 7. The CDR3 region has the DNA TGCAGCGTCCTAGGACAGGGGGCGCGCGAGCAGTACTTC. It yields the protein CSVLGQGAREQYF.

This clone was seen only a few times. V is TRBV29-1 and J is TRBJ2-3; D might be TRBD2 (5 bases). Germline CDR1 reads SQVTM; CDR2 reads ANQGSEA. The CDR3 runs to 14 residues. V was shortened by 2 bases and J by 2 bases, with 11 bases between the two germline ends. CDR3 sequence reads: CSVESRTSTDTQYF. Written as DNA, the CDR3 is TGCAGCGTTGAAAGTAGGACTTCCACAGATACGCAGTATTTT.

This clone has just a few counts. The chain carries TRBV19 and TRBJ1-1; D is possibly TRBD1 (6 bases). CDR1 is LNHDA, CDR2 SQIVND, per germline (reference sequence). CDR3 length: 12 amino acids. Between the trimmed V and J ends, which lost 6 bases and 6 bases, there was a span of 11 bases. The CDR3, as DNA: TGTGCCAGTAGGCCACAGGGTGCTGAAGCTTTCTTT. Protein sequence: CASRPQGAEAFF.

The V gene is TRBV27, the J gene TRBJ2-7; TRBD1 aligns across 7 bases. The CDR3 sequence is 14 residues long. CDR1 is MNHEY, CDR2 SMNVEV, per germline (reference sequence). The ends lost 7 bases at V and 3 bases at J; junction bases unmatched: 9. In nucleotides, the CDR3 is TGTGCCAGCACCTCACTGGACAGGAGCTACGAGCAGTACTTC. Its translation: CASTSLDRSYEQYF.

This clone occurred a few times. V is TRBV5-1 and J is TRBJ2-3, with 9 bases fitting TRBD2. Per the germline V gene, CDR1 is SGHRS and CDR2 is YFSETQ. The trim removed 4 bases at V and 4 bases at J, leaving 7 bases unmatched. This CDR3 has 15 residues. The CDR3 nucleotides are TGCGCCAGCAGCCCAATAGCGGGAGTGGCAGATACGCAGTATTTT. Amino acid sequence: CASSPIAGVADTQYF.

This clone was seen a handful of times. The rearrangement joins TRBV7-3 to TRBJ2-1, with D possibly matching TRBD1 (6 bases). The CDR3 consists of 16 residues. V lost 5 bases and J 6 bases, leaving 20 bases between the germline ends. CDR1 and CDR2 from the germline V gene are SGHTA and FQGTGA. The CDR3 protein is CASSAVPGGPRNEQFF. The DNA for the CDR3 is TGTGCCAGCAGCGCGGTGCCTGGGGGCCCACGCAATGAGCAGTTCTTC.

The chain employs TRBV13 and TRBJ2-3, with no clear D. The germline gives CDR1 PRHDT, CDR2 FYEKMQ (reference sequence). There are 14 residues in the CDR3. Between the trimmed V and J ends, which lost 2 bases and 1 base, there was a span of 7 bases. CDR3 sequence (DNA): TGTGCCAGCAGCTTATCCCTACGCACAGATACGCAGTATTTT. Its translation is CASSLSLRTDTQYF. The full variable domain, with the rest looked up from reference TRBV13 and TRBJ2-3, is AAGVIQSPRHLIKEKRETATLKCYPIPRHDTVYWYQQGPGQDPQFLISFYEKMQSDKGSIPDRFSAQQFSDYHSELNMSSLELGDSALYFCASSLSLRTDTQYFGPGTRLTVL.

The chain links TRBV19 to TRBJ1-5; 12 bases line up with TRBD1. With V trimmed by 7 bases and J by 6 bases, 7 bases remained unmatched. The germline gives CDR1 LNHDA, CDR2 SQIVND (reference sequence). The CDR3 is 15 residues long. This chain's CDR3 is CASTRDRGHGQPQHF. The CDR3 nucleotides read TGTGCCAGTACCAGGGACAGGGGGCATGGTCAGCCCCAGCATTTT.